This T cell receptor (beta chain) was profiled in a study of blood T cell repertoires in COVID-19. About the research overall: Acute and convalescent COVID-19 samples came from the United States, Italy and Spain. Sources were T cells, B-cell-depleted T cells, or PBMCs; the material itself was cDNA or gDNA.

Original processing methods: By means of reference gene primer amplification, nucleated cell counts were estimated. Sequencing used immunoSEQ multiplex PCR; TCRdb keeps in-frame clones, though not all of them. V and J calls and clone size follow that table, whereas D and trimming were derived from the DNA. The repertoire holds a few hundred thousand clones, with about 89% as singletons. The sequenced material came from peripheral blood. The clonotype originates from a woman between 35 and 50 years old who had recovered from COVID-19.

CDR3 loop: CASSPGGGTGGQYF. The CDR3 region has the DNA TGTGCCAGCTCACCGGGAGGGGGGACCGGAGGGCAGTACTTC. The chain combines TRBV18 with TRBJ2-7; D may be TRBD2 (7 bases). The germline CDR1 and CDR2 sequences are KGHSH and LQKENI. CDR3 size: 14 residues. Trimming stripped 3 bases from V and 9 bases from J, with 18 bases between. The whole variable domain, filled in from reference TRBV18 and TRBJ2-7, reads NAGVMQNPRHLVRRRGQEARLRCSPMKGHSHVYWYRQLPEEGLKFMVYLQKENIIDESGMPKERFSAEFPKEGPSILRIQQVVRGDSAAYFCASSPGGGTGGQYFGPGTRLTVT.